This TCR beta chain was recorded in a study of CD8 T cells in ankylosing spondylitis. In TCRdb, the 5' RACE reads were re-called with MiXCR into one record per CDR3 protein. The table lists 100,000 to 150,000 distinct CDR3 sequences, about 6.5% of them singletons. This clonotype has at least ten counts. V shed 4 bases, J shed 3 bases, and the junction held 4 bases outside the gene matches. The CDR3 consists of 14 residues. From germline, CDR1 is DFQATT and CDR2 SNEGSKA (reference sequence). Source material: blood, either unsorted or a sorted T cell fraction (not recorded which). The chain carries TRBV20-1 and TRBJ2-2; TRBD2 aligns across 8 bases. The receptor comes from a male donor with ankylosing spondylitis or in good health (not recorded which). The CDR3 DNA sequence: TGCAGTGCTAACGGGGGGGGTCACACCGGGGAGCTGTTTTTT. This gives the protein CSANGGGHTGELFF.